This entry features one T cell receptor (beta chain) sequence. The sample originates from a study of blood T cell repertoires in COVID-19. Study-level information: The United States, Italy and Spain supplied acute and convalescent COVID-19 samples.

This CDR3 has 14 residues. CDR1 and CDR2 (germline): MGHDK, SYGVNS. The V end lost 0 bases, the J end lost 1 base, and 6 bases lay between the germline ends. The table came from immunoSEQ multiplex PCR; TCRdb's copy has only in-frame clones and leaves some out. The profile shows fewer than 200,000 clones, around 90% of them singletons. The chain uses TRBV25-1 and TRBJ1-2; D gene unclear. Sequenced sample: peripheral blood. The receptor's source is a man between 60 and 75 years old with acute or convalescent COVID-19. The CDR3 loop reads CASSEYEVNYGYTF. The CDR3 DNA follows: TGTGCCAGCAGTGAATACGAGGTTAACTATGGCTACACCTTC.